This TCR beta chain originates from a study of persistence of HIV-infected CD4 T cells. Overall study results and limits: Rare CMV-responding cells carrying HIV-1 proviruses were not analyzed separately for TCR. TCR oligoclonality correlated with proviral oligoclonality in the same sorted populations.

As concerns this clone: The antigen remains unidentified.

Stimulation used 7.5 to 10 ug/mL lysate from CMV-infected fibroblasts. CD40L-negative CD69-negative CD45RO-high memory CD4+ T cells were sorted as populations depleted of antigen-responding cells. Adults with HIV-1 started suppressive ART while chronically infected. This was the immunoSEQ version 4 assay in survey mode. Generated by immunoSEQ multiplex PCR, the TCRdb table keeps only in-frame clones and is missing some. Here the sample spans 40,000 to 55,000 clones, over 70% being singletons. The TCR sequence derives from an adult man with HIV who was CMV-seropositive. The specimen was CD4+ T cells sorted from PBMCs after approximately 20-hour stimulation, collected from a patient who received antiretroviral therapy.

This chain's CDR3 is CASSEPSLNYGYTF. The CDR3 DNA follows: TGTGCCAGCAGTGAACCGTCTTTAAACTATGGCTACACCTTC. The chain uses TRBV6-1 and TRBJ1-2; D gene uncertain. The germline gives CDR1 MNHNS, CDR2 SASEGT. V gave up 2 bases and J gave up 2 bases, with 9 bases separating them. The length of the CDR3 is 14 residues.